The 27 T cell receptor beta chains below come from one sample, sequenced in a study of shared clonotypes between healthy human individuals. Sequencing was performed with immunoSEQ multiplex PCR; in TCRdb, only in-frame clones are kept and a portion is missing. The table includes approximately 180,000 clones, roughly 91% detected once. The source material was naive CD4+ T cells sorted from blood. The sample's subset: CD45RA+ positively selected. The receptors were gathered from a woman aged 25 to 45 in good health.

This clone came up once. The chain recombines TRBV5-1 with TRBJ1-1; the match to TRBD1 covers 9 bases. From germline, CDR1 is SGHRS and CDR2 YFSETQ. V shed 4 bases and J 0 bases; nucleotides not matched to a gene: 4. This CDR3 is 15 amino acids long. This CDR3 is CASSTGTGLNTEAFF. The CDR3 region has the DNA TGCGCCAGCAGCACCGGGACAGGGTTGAACACTGAAGCTTTCTTT.

The chain joins TRBV27 to TRBJ2-6; D is undetermined. CDR1 is MNHEY, CDR2 SMNVEV, per germline (reference sequence). The CDR3 is made up of 17 amino acids. V was trimmed by 3 bases and J by 0 bases, leaving 12 bases between them. The CDR3 nucleotides read TGTGCCAGCAGTTTGGTCCGGACGCCCTCTGGGGCCAACGTCCTGACTTTC. The encoded protein is CASSLVRTPSGANVLTF.

This chain links TRBV13 with TRBJ1-5, with a possible D match to TRBD1 (5 bases). The CDR3 loop spans 15 amino acids. The germline V gene has CDR1 PRHDT and CDR2 FYEKMQ (reference sequence). The V end lost 2 bases, the J end lost 0 bases, and 8 bases lay between the germline ends. CDR3 loop: CASSLRQNSNQPQHF. The CDR3 region has the DNA TGTGCCAGCAGCTTAAGACAGAATAGCAATCAGCCCCAGCATTTT.

The chain has TRBV5-1 and TRBJ1-1; no definite D call. Per the germline V gene, CDR1 is SGHRS and CDR2 is YFSETQ. The CDR3 is 13 residues long. Trimming cost V 6 bases and J 1 base, with 10 bases left between them. CDR3 nucleotides: TGCGCCAGCACGGAATATGCGAACACTGAAGCTTTCTTT. It yields the protein CASTEYANTEAFF. The entire variable domain, with the rest obtained from reference TRBV5-1 and TRBJ1-1, is as follows: KAGVTQTPRYLIKTRGQQVTLSCSPISGHRSVSWYQQTPGQGLQFLFEYFSETQRNKGNFPGRFSGRQFSNSRSEMNVSTLELGDSALYLCASTEYANTEAFFGQGTRLTVV.

The chain links TRBV28 to TRBJ2-7; D remains ambiguous. Trimming cost V 8 bases and J 4 bases, with 15 bases left between them. The length of the CDR3 is 13 residues. The germline CDR1 and CDR2 sequences are MDHEN and SYDVKM. The CDR3 DNA sequence: TGTGCCAGCGTTTCCGGCAACTTATACGAGCAGTACTTC. Its translation is CASVSGNLYEQYF. Complete variable domain (other parts from reference TRBV28 and TRBJ2-7): DVKVTQSSRYLVKRTGEKVFLECVQDMDHENMFWYRQDPGLGLRLIYFSYDVKMKEKGDIPEGYSVSREKKERFSLILESASTNQTSMYLCASVSGNLYEQYFGPGTRLTVT.

This clone appeared a single time. This chain joins TRBV2 and TRBJ2-3; D is undetermined. CDR3 length equals 14 residues. Looked up from germline, CDR1 is SNHLY and CDR2 is FYNNEI. Trimming took 6 bases from V and 2 from J, leaving 12 bases between them. In nucleotides, the CDR3 is TGTGCCAGCAGCTGGGGAAGCCCCACAGATACGCAGTATTTT. As protein: CASSWGSPTDTQYF.

V is TRBV29-1 and J is TRBJ1-5, with D possibly being TRBD1 (5 bases). V lost 6 bases and J 6 bases, leaving 12 bases between the germline ends. The CDR3 contains 12 residues. Germline CDR1 reads SQVTM; CDR2 reads ANQGSEA. The CDR3 here is CSVESGLQPQHF. CDR3 coding DNA: TGCAGCGTAGAGTCAGGGCTTCAGCCCCAGCATTTT.

The chain joins TRBV29-1 to TRBJ1-1, with D possibly TRBD1 on 6 matching bases. Germline V gives CDR1 SQVTM, CDR2 ANQGSEA. The CDR3 is made up of 13 amino acids. V was clipped by 0 bases and J by 2 bases, with 7 bases between them. The CDR3 spells CSVEEQGNTEAFF. The CDR3 DNA reads TGCAGCGTTGAAGAACAGGGTAACACTGAAGCTTTCTTT. Combining the CDR3 with reference TRBV29-1 and TRBJ1-1 gives the whole variable domain SAVISQKPSRDICQRGTSLTIQCQVDSQVTMMFWYRQQPGQSLTLIATANQGSEATYESGFVIDKFPISRPNLTFSTLTVSNMSPEDSSIYLCSVEEQGNTEAFFGQGTRLTVV.

The chain employs TRBV18 and TRBJ1-4; D ambiguous. Trimming took 4 bases from V and 5 from J, leaving 8 bases between them. The CDR3 length is 13 residues. Germline assignment: CDR1 KGHSH and CDR2 LQKENI. As DNA, the CDR3 is TGTGCCAGCTCACTGAGTGGAAATGAAAAACTGTTTTTT. As protein: CASSLSGNEKLFF. Using reference TRBV18 and TRBJ1-4 for the parts outside the CDR3, the full variable domain is NAGVMQNPRHLVRRRGQEARLRCSPMKGHSHVYWYRQLPEEGLKFMVYLQKENIIDESGMPKERFSAEFPKEGPSILRIQQVVRGDSAAYFCASSLSGNEKLFFGSGTQLSVL.

The chain has TRBV19 and TRBJ2-1; 13 bases line up with TRBD2. V trimming: 6 bases; J trimming: 8 bases; junction bases outside the gene matches: 10. The germline V gene encodes CDR1 LNHDA and CDR2 SQIVND (reference sequence). The CDR3 is made up of 16 amino acids. CDR3 bases: TGTGCCAGTAGATTACACACTAGCGGGAGGGCCGATGAGCAGTTCTTC. Translation gives CASRLHTSGRADEQFF. Combining the CDR3 with reference TRBV19 and TRBJ2-1 gives the whole variable domain DGGITQSPKYLFRKEGQNVTLSCEQNLNHDAMYWYRQDPGQGLRLIYYSQIVNDFQKGDIAEGYSVSREKKESFPLTVTSAQKNPTAFYLCASRLHTSGRADEQFFGPGTRLTVL.

This clone was detected a few times. This chain connects TRBV6-5 to TRBJ2-7; the D gene is possibly TRBD2 (6 bases). Germline V gives CDR1 MNHEY, CDR2 SVGAGI. This CDR3 is built from 14 residues. Trimming stripped 2 bases from V and 3 bases from J, with 11 bases between. This CDR3 reads CASSYHGRSYEQYF. The DNA of the CDR3 is TGTGCCAGCAGTTACCACGGGAGAAGCTACGAGCAGTACTTC.

The V gene is TRBV7-8, the J gene TRBJ2-7; 10 bases are a match to TRBD2. CDR3 length equals 16 residues. J gave up 4 bases and V 5 bases, and 11 bases lay outside the gene matches. Germline lookup yields CDR1 SGHVS and CDR2 FQNEAQ. The CDR3 loop reads CASSPRLAGVDYEQYF. The CDR3 DNA follows: TGTGCCAGCAGCCCTCGCCTAGCGGGAGTTGATTACGAGCAGTACTTC. Looking up the rest from reference TRBV7-8 and TRBJ2-7 gives the full variable domain: GAGVSQSPRYKVAKRGQDVALRCDPISGHVSLFWYQQALGQGPEFLTYFQNEAQLDKSGLPSDRFFAERPEGSVSTLKIQRTQQEDSAVYLCASSPRLAGVDYEQYFGPGTRLTVT.

The chain has TRBV20-1 and TRBJ1-1; D is unresolved. Germline V lookup: CDR1 DFQATT, CDR2 SNEGSKA (reference sequence). The CDR3 spans 11 residues. V was trimmed by 0 bases and J by 6 bases, leaving 5 bases between them. This CDR3 is CSARDLAEAFF. CDR3 nucleotides: TGCAGTGCTAGAGATTTAGCTGAAGCTTTCTTT.

CDR3 coding DNA: TGTGCCAGCAGTTTATATTACGAGCAGTACTTC. It codes for CASSLYYEQYF. The chain recombines TRBV28 with TRBJ2-5; no reliable D call. The J call is uncertain, as TRBJ2-7 better fits the DNA end. This CDR3 has 11 amino acids. The germline V gene encodes CDR1 MDHEN and CDR2 SYDVKM.

This rearrangement joins TRBV28 to TRBJ2-5, with D unresolved. The DNA matches TRBJ2-7 better at its end, which makes the J call doubtful. The CDR3 has 14 residues. CDR1 and CDR2 from the germline V gene are MDHEN and SYDVKM. CDR3 nucleotide sequence: TGTGCCAGCATGGATCGGGTCCTGACCTACGAGCAGTACTTC. This encodes CASMDRVLTYEQYF.

The chain couples TRBV2 to TRBJ2-5; D assignment may be TRBD1 or TRBD2 (7 bases each). Matching the DNA end better, TRBJ2-7 makes the J call doubtful. The CDR3 has 14 amino acids. Per the germline V gene, CDR1 is SNHLY and CDR2 is FYNNEI. CDR3 amino acids: CASSDAGGAYEQYF. The CDR3, as DNA: TGTGCCAGCAGTGATGCAGGGGGGGCCTACGAGCAGTACTTC.

This clone was found a few times. This rearrangement joins TRBV5-1 to TRBJ2-7; perhaps TRBD2 as D (6 bases). The ends were cut back, 0 bases at V and 6 bases at J, with 25 bases in the middle. The V gene's germline CDR1 is SGHRS and CDR2 YFSETQ. CDR3 length: 18 amino acids. Here the CDR3 DNA reads TGCGCCAGCAGCTTGGTGATCACGAGCGGGCTTGAGGGTACCGAGCAGTACTTC. The encoded protein is CASSLVITSGLEGTEQYF.

V and J are TRBV11-2 and TRBJ2-7, with a weak D call TRBD1 (5 bases). From germline, CDR1 is SGHAT and CDR2 FQNNGV. Trimming left V 5 bases short and J 4 bases short, with 18 bases between. CDR3 size: 15 residues. CDR3 residues: CASSGALRAQYEQYF. The CDR3 region has the DNA TGTGCCAGCAGCGGGGCACTCCGCGCCCAATACGAGCAGTACTTC. Combining the CDR3 with reference TRBV11-2 and TRBJ2-7 gives the whole variable domain EAGVAQSPRYKIIEKRQSVAFWCNPISGHATLYWYQQILGQGPKLLIQFQNNGVVDDSQLPKDRFSAERLKGVDSTLKIQPAKLEDSAVYLCASSGALRAQYEQYFGPGTRLTVT.

V is TRBV19 and J is TRBJ1-1; D is ambiguous. With 7 bases removed from V and 0 bases from J, the gap between germline ends came to 15 bases. In germline, CDR1 is LNHDA, CDR2 SQIVND (reference sequence). The CDR3 consists of 15 residues. The CDR3 spells CASTKPLSMNTEAFF. CDR3 in DNA: TGTGCCAGTACCAAGCCATTATCCATGAACACTGAAGCTTTCTTT.

This clone was picked up one time. J is TRBJ2-3 and V is TRBV28; 11 bases line up with TRBD1. This CDR3 region has 16 residues. J was trimmed by 0 bases and V by 6 bases; bases with no gene match: 5. Germline lookup yields CDR1 MDHEN and CDR2 SYDVKM. The CDR3 DNA follows: TGTGCCAGCAGACCGGGACAGGGGGGCAGCACAGATACGCAGTATTTT. It specifies CASRPGQGGSTDTQYF.

J is TRBJ2-1 and V is TRBV5-1, with D maybe TRBD1 (6 bases). Germline V lookup: CDR1 SGHRS, CDR2 YFSETQ. Deletions cut 2 bases from V and 3 bases from J, with 9 bases between. CDR3 length equals 14 residues. The CDR3 sequence: CASSFGTNYNEQFF. The CDR3 nucleotides read TGCGCCAGCAGCTTCGGGACAAACTACAATGAGCAGTTCTTC. Full variable domain (missing parts from reference TRBV5-1 and TRBJ2-1): KAGVTQTPRYLIKTRGQQVTLSCSPISGHRSVSWYQQTPGQGLQFLFEYFSETQRNKGNFPGRFSGRQFSNSRSEMNVSTLELGDSALYLCASSFGTNYNEQFFGPGTRLTVL.

This chain uses TRBV11-2 with TRBJ2-5; 7 nucleotides align to TRBD2. CDR1 and CDR2 (germline): SGHAT, FQNNGV. The ends lost 1 base at V and 2 bases at J; junction bases unmatched: 7. The CDR3 spans 16 residues. CDR3 protein: CASSLVLAEIQETQYF. DNA for the CDR3: TGTGCCAGCAGCTTAGTGCTAGCGGAGATACAAGAGACCCAGTACTTC. The full variable domain, with the rest looked up from reference TRBV11-2 and TRBJ2-5, is EAGVAQSPRYKIIEKRQSVAFWCNPISGHATLYWYQQILGQGPKLLIQFQNNGVVDDSQLPKDRFSAERLKGVDSTLKIQPAKLEDSAVYLCASSLVLAEIQETQYFGPGTRLLVL.

This chain links TRBV30 with TRBJ1-4, with TRBD1 as a possible D gene (5 bases). V lost 0 bases, J lost 7 bases, and 15 bases lay in between. Germline loops: CDR1 GTSNPN, CDR2 SVGIG (reference sequence). The CDR3 extends over 15 amino acids. The CDR3 spells CAWSVWGGVPEKLFF. The CDR3 DNA is TGTGCCTGGAGTGTATGGGGAGGGGTCCCTGAAAAACTGTTTTTT.

V usage is TRBV11-3 and J usage is TRBJ2-1; 9 bases agree with TRBD2. V lost 5 bases, J lost 5 bases, and 10 bases stayed unmatched. Germline V gene sequence: CDR1 SGHNT, CDR2 YENEEA. The CDR3 sequence is 16 residues long. CDR3 amino acids: CASSLTVAGEDNEQFF. DNA of the CDR3: TGTGCCAGCAGCCTGACAGTAGCGGGAGAAGACAATGAGCAGTTCTTC.

The chain couples TRBV6-1 to TRBJ2-2; D ambiguous. CDR3 length: 16 residues. CDR1 is MNHNS, CDR2 SASEGT, per germline. Trimming stripped 2 bases from V and 4 bases from J, with 14 bases between. CDR3 DNA sequence: TGTGCCAGCAGTGAATTGGGCTCCACGGGCACCGGGGAGCTGTTTTTT. Translated, it gives CASSELGSTGTGELFF.

The V call is TRBV25-1, the J call TRBJ2-3, with 7 bases fitting TRBD2. V trimming: 4 bases; J trimming: 1 base; junction bases outside the gene matches: 2. This CDR3 contains 14 residues. From germline, CDR1 is MGHDK and CDR2 SYGVNS. The CDR3 DNA reads as TGTGCCAGCAGTGCTACTAGCGGCACAGATACGCAGTATTTT. Translating gives CASSATSGTDTQYF.

Remarks on this clone: Within the sample, other DNA sequences also encode this same CDR3. The chain couples TRBV5-1 to TRBJ2-5; D is undetermined. The germline gives CDR1 SGHRS, CDR2 YFSETQ. Trimming removed 1 base from V and 0 bases from J, with 1 base in between. The CDR3 extends over 12 amino acids. The CDR3, as DNA: TGCGCCAGCAGCTTGAACCAAGAGACCCAGTACTTC. As protein: CASSLNQETQYF.